This TCR beta chain was identified during a study of PD-1 blockade in classical Hodgkin lymphoma. Findings of the study overall: Complete responders matched newly diagnosed patients in baseline diversity.

Patients all relapsed after autologous stem cell transplantation, and there was variation in brentuximab vedotin exposure. Per the germline V gene, CDR1 is SGHVS and CDR2 is FQNEAQ. V lost 5 bases to trimming and J lost 5 bases, with 16 bases between them. This CDR3 spans 15 amino acids. Only in-frame clones appear in the TCRdb table, and some are missing; sequencing was by immunoSEQ multiplex PCR. The sample shows tens of thousands of clones, 89% of them seen only once. For this clone: Its antigen remains unknown.

Material: peripheral blood mononuclear cells (PBMCs), obtained before the second cycle of nivolumab. The origin of this receptor is a human donor with classical Hodgkin lymphoma. This sequence joins TRBV7-8 and TRBJ1-5, with D tentatively TRBD1 (5 bases). CDR3 amino acids: CASSPGIQGHQPQHF. CDR3 in DNA: TGTGCCAGCAGCCCAGGTATCCAGGGCCATCAGCCCCAGCATTTT.